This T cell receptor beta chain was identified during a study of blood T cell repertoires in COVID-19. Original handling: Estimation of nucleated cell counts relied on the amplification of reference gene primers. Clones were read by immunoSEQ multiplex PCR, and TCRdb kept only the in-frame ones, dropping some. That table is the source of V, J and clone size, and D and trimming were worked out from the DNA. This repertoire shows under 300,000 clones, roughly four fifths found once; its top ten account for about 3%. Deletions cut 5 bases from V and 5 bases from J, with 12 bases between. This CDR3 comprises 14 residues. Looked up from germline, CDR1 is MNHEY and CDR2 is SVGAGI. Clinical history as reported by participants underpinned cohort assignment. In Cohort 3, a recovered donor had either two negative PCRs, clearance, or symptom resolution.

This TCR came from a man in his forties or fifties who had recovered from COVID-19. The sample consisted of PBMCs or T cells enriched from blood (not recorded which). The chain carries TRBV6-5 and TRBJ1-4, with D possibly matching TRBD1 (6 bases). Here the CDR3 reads CASSNRDTNEKLFF. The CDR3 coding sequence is TGTGCCAGCAGTAACCGGGACACCAATGAAAAACTGTTTTTT.